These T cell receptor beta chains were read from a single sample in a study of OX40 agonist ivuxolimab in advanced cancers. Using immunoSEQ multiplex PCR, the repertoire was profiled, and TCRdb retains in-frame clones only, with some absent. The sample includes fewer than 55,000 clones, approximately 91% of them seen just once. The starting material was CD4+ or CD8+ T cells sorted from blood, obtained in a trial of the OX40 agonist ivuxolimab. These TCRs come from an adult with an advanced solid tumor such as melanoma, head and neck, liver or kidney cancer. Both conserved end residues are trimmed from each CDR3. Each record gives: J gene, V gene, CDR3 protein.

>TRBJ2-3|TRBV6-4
ASSGLAGSDTQY
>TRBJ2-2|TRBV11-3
ASSPRDRNTGELF
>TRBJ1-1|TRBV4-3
ASSQGHSLGTEAF
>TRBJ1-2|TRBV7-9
ARYPLRGAAPYGYT
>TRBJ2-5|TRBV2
ASSGGSGGTQETQY
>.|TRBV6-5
ASSYGLSYEQY
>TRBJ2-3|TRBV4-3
ASQPGQGADTQY
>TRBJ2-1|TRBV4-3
ASSPNGGVYNEQF
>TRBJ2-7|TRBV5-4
ASSPGTSGGDIYEQY
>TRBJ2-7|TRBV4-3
ASSVIRGGSGEQY
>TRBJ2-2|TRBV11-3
ASSYRGTLANTGELF
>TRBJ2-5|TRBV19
ASSIFPLETQY
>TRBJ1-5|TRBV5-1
ASSLTPGRAPQH
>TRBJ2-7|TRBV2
ASSEVPGTYEQY
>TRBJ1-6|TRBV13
ASSLGRGGNNSPLH
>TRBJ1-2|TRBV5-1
ASSPTGDYGYT
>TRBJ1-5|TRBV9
ASSLGQGGDQPQH
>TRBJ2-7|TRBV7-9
ASSPLSYEQY
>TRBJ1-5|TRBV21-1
ASSKVRDREGNQPQH
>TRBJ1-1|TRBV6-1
ASSVPGLFTEAF
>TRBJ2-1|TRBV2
ASTGEINEQF
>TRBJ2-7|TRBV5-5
ASSSLPGQGSYEQY
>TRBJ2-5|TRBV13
ASSYRTLQETQY
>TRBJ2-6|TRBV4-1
ASTTEQGEYYVLT
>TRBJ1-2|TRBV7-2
ASSPRGRSHVYGYT